The 9 T cell receptor beta chains below all came from one sample that was sequenced in a study of T cell responses to AZD1222 COVID-19 vaccine. Here immunoSEQ multiplex PCR was the method, and the copy in TCRdb shows in-frame clones only, minus some. The sample lists under 150,000 clones, almost 95% occurring once. The sequencing used peripheral blood, collected 28 days after the second AZD1222 dose. These TCRs come from an adult who received the AZD1222 COVID-19 vaccine.

The chain combines TRBV28 with TRBJ2-7; D is uncertain. V was cut by 6 bases and J by 0 bases, with 30 bases left in between. This CDR3 contains 20 residues. Germline lookup yields CDR1 MDHEN and CDR2 SYDVKM. The CDR3, as DNA: TGTGCCAGCAGAATCGGCACAGCTTACCTCCCCCGCGATAGCTCCTACGAGCAGTACTTC. Translating it yields CASRIGTAYLPRDSSYEQYF. The entire variable domain, with the rest obtained from reference TRBV28 and TRBJ2-7, is as follows: DVKVTQSSRYLVKRTGEKVFLECVQDMDHENMFWYRQDPGLGLRLIYFSYDVKMKEKGDIPEGYSVSREKKERFSLILESASTNQTSMYLCASRIGTAYLPRDSSYEQYFGPGTRLTVT.

The chain is built from TRBV27 and TRBJ1-1; 9 nucleotides match TRBD1. Germline CDR1 and CDR2: MNHEY and SMNVEV (reference sequence). V dropped 9 bases and J dropped 1; count of bases not matched to a gene: 3. The CDR3 length is 13 residues. This CDR3 is CASRGQGNTEAFF. CDR3 nucleotides: TGTGCCAGTCGGGGACAGGGGAACACTGAAGCTTTCTTT.

Written as DNA, the CDR3 is TGTGCCACCGGGGACAGGGCCACCGGGGAGCTGTTTTTT. Amino acid sequence: CATGDRATGELFF. This chain links TRBV24-1 with TRBJ2-2; TRBD1 agrees at 9 bases. There are 13 residues in the CDR3. With V trimmed by 9 bases and J by 4 bases, 2 bases remained unmatched. The germline V gene encodes CDR1 KGHDR and CDR2 SFDVKD.

The chain uses TRBV20-1 and TRBJ2-3; TRBD1 is a possible D gene (5 bases). The germline V gene has CDR1 DFQATT and CDR2 SNEGSKA (reference sequence). Trimming took 3 bases from V and 1 from J, leaving 14 bases between them. This CDR3 is built from 15 residues. The DNA for the CDR3 is TGCAGTGCTAGTATTTTGAGGACACGCACAGATACGCAGTATTTT. This sequence encodes CSASILRTRTDTQYF.

This clone was seen a handful of times. The chain is built from TRBV4-1 and TRBJ2-7; 11 bases line up with TRBD2. With V trimmed by 1 base and J by 6 bases, 8 bases remained unmatched. The CDR3 contains 16 residues. Germline V lookup: CDR1 MGHRA, CDR2 YSYEKL. CDR3 coding DNA: TGCGCCAGCAGCCAAGGTACTAGCGGGAGCCTCTCCGAGCAGTACTTC. Protein: CASSQGTSGSLSEQYF.

The chain uses TRBV5-1 and TRBJ2-5, with 7 bases that match TRBD2. From germline, CDR1 is SGHRS and CDR2 YFSETQ. Trimming at V came to 5 bases and at J to 4 bases, leaving 5 bases not matched to a gene. The CDR3 covers 13 residues. The CDR3 is CASRFAGAETQYF. The CDR3 DNA follows: TGCGCCAGCAGGTTTGCGGGAGCAGAGACCCAGTACTTC.

The gene calls are TRBV3-1 (or the pseudogene TRBV3-2) and TRBJ2-5; 11 bases match TRBD1. Looked up from germline, CDR1 is LGHDT and CDR2 is YNNKEL (reference sequence). The CDR3 extends over 16 amino acids. Trimming took 1 base from V and 4 from J; bases not matched to a gene: 5. The CDR3 DNA reads as TGTGCCAGCAGCCAAGGTCGGGGGACAGGGGGAGAGACCCAGTACTTC. This sequence encodes CASSQGRGTGGETQYF.

V usage is TRBV28 and J usage is TRBJ2-3, with 13 bases aligning to TRBD2. The CDR3 sequence is 15 residues long. From germline, CDR1 is MDHEN and CDR2 SYDVKM. Losses at the gene ends were 8 bases for V and 6 bases for J; bases not matched to a gene: 8. Here the CDR3 reads CASGGLAGEKDTQYF. Here the CDR3 DNA reads TGTGCCAGCGGAGGACTAGCGGGAGAGAAGGATACGCAGTATTTT.

This chain links TRBV27 with TRBJ1-6; no clear D gene. This CDR3 is 13 amino acids long. The germline V gene encodes CDR1 MNHEY and CDR2 SMNVEV (reference sequence). V lost 3 bases and J lost 6, with 6 bases in between. The CDR3 sequence is CASSFWGNSPLHF. CDR3 nucleotide sequence: TGTGCCAGCAGTTTCTGGGGTAATTCACCCCTCCACTTT.